This TCR beta chain is from a study of cytomegalovirus exposure and HLA in healthy donors (dated by TCRdb to 2015 to 2018). In the study overall: An earlier analysis of roughly 630 of the donors reported more than 250 Gb of sequence data and roughly 100 million unique TCR beta sequences from some 180 million T cells. Rather than using new phenotypic data, the later analysis identified candidate immune exposures from TCR beta sequences and from how often those sequences occurred across donors. Besides the first cohort of some 670 subjects, a separate validation cohort made up of 120 or so different subjects was used. An early release covering approximately 600 HLA-typed donors comprised roughly 300 gigabases of sequencing data and about 90 million unique TCR sequences. A later analysis re-analyzed previously published TCR beta repertoires from 500 to 700 donors and added high-resolution HLA genotyping to study TCR occurrence patterns. Every repertoire in the discovery cohort had been generated on one and the same sequencing platform. The study used immunosequencing to profile the T cell repertoires of approximately 650 subjects and linked those repertoires to cytomegalovirus serostatus. Among roughly 400 genotyped donors of the cohort, an average of about 240,000 unique TCR beta nucleotide sequences were sequenced per donor, around a sixth of them non-productive. The study aimed to test whether cataloging public T cell receptors could reveal signatures of past pathogen exposure. Donor age, sex, ethnicity and CMV serostatus were collected together with the repertoire data. Of the roughly 410 genotyped donors, 81% were placed in the genetic ancestry cluster associated with self-reported Caucasian donors. The study combined high-throughput TCR immunosequencing, statistical association of individual TCRs with disease status, and machine learning to predict cytomegalovirus infection status. Roughly 5 DR-DQ haplotypes were treated as single units for association and clustering because of strong linkage in the cohort. To decide whether each TCR beta V gene segment behaved as functional or pseudogenic, an earlier analysis of several hundred of the donors relied on high-throughput TCR beta sequencing. Typing coverage varied by locus: roughly 620-640 donors for A, B, C, DRB1 and DQB1; about 520 for DQA1; about 570 for DPA1; roughly 450 for DPB1. Both class I and class II loci were covered by HLA typing, at four-digit resolution. A later genetic analysis used genome-wide SNP genotypes for about 60% of the 666 donors, treating that subset as a discovery cohort.

To note about this clone: Its antigen remains undetermined. Base qualities were left out, and no much larger clone turns up one base away.

The cohort comprised 550 to 700 healthy bone marrow donors. At the time of sampling, all cohort members were nominally healthy, though unrecorded immune exposures were likely present. The donor was CMV seronegative and belonged to the group of around 350 seronegative cohort members. Every donor gave a peripheral blood sample, and the peripheral blood mononuclear cells from that sample were used for TCR beta sequencing. The Qiagen DNeasy Blood Extraction Kit was used to extract genomic DNA from the blood cell samples. On the study overall, not on this receptor specifically: Linkage disequilibrium might explain the correlated functional status among segregating V segments, but an unknown experimental factor could not be ruled out. When HLA alleles, especially DR and DQ, strongly co-occurred, TCR associations were difficult to assign to individual alleles. A further reported finding was that TCR beta sequences accurately predicted the HLA-A and HLA-B alleles for most subjects in the first cohort. Only TCR beta chains were sequenced in this cohort, and the absence of alpha or paired-chain data limited detectable features. Roughly 17 rarely observed V segments, including chromosome 9 orphons, were excluded from the earlier analysis of several hundred of the donors because counts were too low. The study gave a list of some 150 TCR beta chains associated with cytomegalovirus. According to a later genetic analysis, donors in an Asian-associated ancestry cluster had fewer N-insertions in productive TCRs than the approximately 630-donor mean. HLA typing was unavailable for some donors at each locus, so association tests used only the typed subset. A group of highly shared sequence variants was considered likely to be a technical artifact of the sequencing pipeline. At a false discovery rate of 0.05, a later analysis linked roughly 17,000 TCR beta sequences to specific HLA alleles. An association between a missense DCLRE1C variant and V-gene and J-gene trimming of TCR beta chains was found in a later genetic analysis and replicated in an independent cohort. A few of the identified cytomegalovirus-associated TCR beta chains were confirmed in vitro to be specific for cytomegalovirus antigens. Several of the top co-occurrence clusters appeared to be linked to parvovirus B19, influenza, CMV and Epstein-Barr virus, according to a later analysis. In an earlier analysis of approximately 590 of the donors, most TCR beta V segments appeared in productive rearrangements about 87% or about 30% of the time, broadly matching IMGT annotations. The classifier was reported to diagnose cytomegalovirus status with high specificity and sensitivity in both the original cohort and the validation cohort. In a later analysis, most CMV-associated TCR beta chains were found to appear HLA-restricted, with HLA associations seemingly driven largely by CMV exposure. CMV serostatus was the only immune exposure information available for the cohort. In a later analysis, HLA-associated TCR beta chains showed more clonal expansion and lower generation probabilities than non-associated chains that were equally common. The authors suggested that the approach could potentially be generalized to other disease states and immunological phenotypes. In a later analysis, TCR association rates were found to vary across HLA loci, with the most associated TCRs seen for DRB1 alleles and the fewest for HLA-C alleles. Most TCR sequences were observed very rarely across donors, whereas some public TCRs were present in many individuals. Sequencing depth was assumed to be roughly uniform across donors in the presence/absence analyses, though that assumption may not hold.

Receptor libraries were prepared by the immunoSEQ multiplex PCR assay. A mixture of 60 forward primers for TCR Vbeta segments and 13 reverse primers for TCR Jbeta segments was used in the multiplex PCR. The CDR3 region of rearranged TCR beta genes was amplified from genomic DNA with a multiplex PCR assay. Amplified TCR beta libraries were sequenced as 87-base-pair reads on the Illumina HiSeq System. Per the source publication's procedure: In a later analysis, roughly 80 million unique TCR beta chains were counted across the approximately 640 repertoires, and around 10 million of these chains were shared by at least two donors. Raw reads were error-corrected and collapsed into unique sequences with a nearest-neighbor algorithm that merged closely related sequences to remove PCR and sequencing errors. CDR3 sequences were aligned to IMGT reference sequences to assign V, D and J gene segments. For a sequence to be retained, a match of at least six nucleotides was required to both a V gene segment and a J gene segment. Rearrangements were classified as productive when the CDR3 lacked stop codons and remained in frame with V and J, and all other rearrangements were classified as non-productive. Following IMGT convention, CDR3 was defined as the stretch from the second conserved V-encoded cysteine up to the conserved J-encoded phenylalanine. In an earlier analysis of approximately 500 of the donors, sequences lacking an unambiguous match to a single V gene segment were excluded. An earlier analysis of several hundred of the donors called V segments functional above 56.7% productive rearrangements and segregating when the between-donor standard deviation exceeded 5%. A statistical classification framework was built to diagnose cytomegalovirus status from the catalog of TCR beta chain sequences. A later analysis assigned V and J genes by comparing TCR nucleotide sequences with IMGT/GENE-DB human TR gene sequences. A later analysis assigned CDR3 sequences and most-parsimonious VDJ recombination scenarios with the TCRdist pipeline. A later analysis defined each TCR beta chain by its CDR3 amino acid sequence plus V-gene family, and excluded reads lacking a unique V-gene family. In a later analysis, 450 to 600 highly shared, low-generation-probability nucleotide sequences were removed to address suspected cross-contamination and a sequencing artifact. In a later analysis, a clonal expansion index for each public chain was calculated from normalized within-repertoire ranks of inferred template counts. Generation probabilities in a later analysis came from a VDJ recombination model fitted to out-of-frame rearrangements, and those results were checked against IGoR. In a later analysis, hypergeometric tests were used to score TCR-TCR, TCR-HLA and TCR-CMV co-occurrence, with a repertoire-size bias correction applied to TCR pairs. False discovery rates were estimated in a later analysis by permuting HLA or CMV assignments 20 times. In a later analysis, co-occurring TCRs were grouped using DBSCAN, with TCRdist sequence similarity added in when clustering inside HLA-allele-positive subsets. For co-occurrence clustering, repertoires with fewer than 30,000 or more than 120,000 public chains were excluded, along with roughly 5 repertoires with anomalous nucleotide sharing. In its TCRdb copy, this immuneACCESS table keeps in-frame sequences only and misses some clones. Where compared with another copy, unresolved V genes explain less than half of these, and the others have no known cause. V, J and clone size reflect that table, while D and trimming were determined from the DNA. Here the sample has about 76,000 clones; 70% to 85% occur a single time. The ten largest account for roughly 2.5% of the sample.

This clonotype was sampled from a man aged 25 to 40 in good health and CMV-seronegative. Material for sequencing was PBMCs.

The sequence in DNA is TGTGCCAGCACCAGTGGAGGCCCGAACACCGGGGAGCTGTTTTTT. This encodes CASTSGGPNTGELFF. This chain joins TRBV28 to TRBJ2-2; tentative D gene TRBD2, with 5 bases matching. From a lookup of the germline V gene, CDR1 and CDR2 are MDHEN and SYDVKM. Spanning cysteine to phenylalanine, the CDR3 consists of 15 amino acids. The DNA shown is the 45-base CDR3, in frame from base 1. Relative to germline, V is 7 bases shorter and J is 0 bases shorter, with 12 bases between their ends. The full variable domain, completed from the reference TRBV28 and TRBJ2-2 proteins outside the CDR3, reads DVKVTQSSRYLVKRTGEKVFLECVQDMDHENMFWYRQDPGLGLRLIYFSYDVKMKEKGDIPEGYSVSREKKERFSLILESASTNQTSMYLCASTSGGPNTGELFFGEGSRLTVL.